The present TCR beta chain was sequenced within a study of T cell repertoires in cytomegalovirus infection. V lost 7 bases and J 1 base, leaving 8 bases between the germline ends. This CDR3 is built from 12 residues. CDR1 and CDR2 (germline): MNHEY, SMNVEV (reference sequence). This clonotype was recorded a few times. Its antigen is still unknown. TCRdb redid the calling of the reads with MiXCR, one entry per CDR3 protein. The profile shows 200,000 to 300,000 distinct CDR3 sequences, approximately 6.7% of them singletons. Study conclusions and caveats: Cumulated frequencies of public TCR beta families served to identify carriers of CMV plus the relevant HLA. HLA-C-restricted, CMV-specific TCR beta clonotypes were dominant ex vivo.

The receptor comes from a human donor in good health (CMV status not recorded). Some clones in this sample may be carry-over from other donors' samples. Source material: PBMCs. The chain combines TRBV27 with TRBJ2-7; no clear D. The CDR3 DNA reads as TGTGCCAGCATGGGGTCTTCCTACGAGCAGTACTTC. Amino acid sequence: CASMGSSYEQYF.